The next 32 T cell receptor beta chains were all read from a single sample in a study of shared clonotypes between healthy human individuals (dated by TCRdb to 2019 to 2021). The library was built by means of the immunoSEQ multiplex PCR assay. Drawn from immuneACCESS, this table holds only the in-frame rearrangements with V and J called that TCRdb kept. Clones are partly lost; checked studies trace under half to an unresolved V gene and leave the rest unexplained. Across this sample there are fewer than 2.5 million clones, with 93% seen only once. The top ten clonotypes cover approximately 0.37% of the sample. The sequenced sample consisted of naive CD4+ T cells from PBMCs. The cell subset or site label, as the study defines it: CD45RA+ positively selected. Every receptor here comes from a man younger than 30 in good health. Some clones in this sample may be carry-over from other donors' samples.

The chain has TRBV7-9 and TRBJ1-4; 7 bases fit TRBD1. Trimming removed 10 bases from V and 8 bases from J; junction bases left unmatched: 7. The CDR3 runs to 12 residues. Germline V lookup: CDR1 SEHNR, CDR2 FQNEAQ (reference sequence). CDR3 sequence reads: CAILDRSEKLFF. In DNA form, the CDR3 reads TGTGCCATCTTGGACAGGTCCGAAAAACTGTTTTTT.

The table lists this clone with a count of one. The CDR3 DNA reads as TGTGCCAGCAGCTTAGGACGGACCTCCTACGAGCAGTACTTC. Protein product: CASSLGRTSYEQYF. This chain joins TRBV7-9 and TRBJ2-7; D ambiguous. Germline V lookup: CDR1 SEHNR, CDR2 FQNEAQ (reference sequence). The CDR3 has 14 residues. V was cut by 1 base and J by 0 bases, with 7 bases left in between.

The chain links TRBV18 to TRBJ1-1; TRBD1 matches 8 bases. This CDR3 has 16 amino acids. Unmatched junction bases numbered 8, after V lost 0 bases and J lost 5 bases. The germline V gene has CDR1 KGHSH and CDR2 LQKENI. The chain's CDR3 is CASSPPRAGGWTEAFF. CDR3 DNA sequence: TGTGCCAGCTCACCACCGAGGGCAGGGGGCTGGACTGAAGCTTTCTTT.

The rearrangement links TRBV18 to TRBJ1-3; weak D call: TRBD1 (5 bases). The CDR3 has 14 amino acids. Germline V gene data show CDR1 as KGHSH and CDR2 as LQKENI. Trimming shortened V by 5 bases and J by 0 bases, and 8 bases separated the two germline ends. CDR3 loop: CASSAGISGNTIYF. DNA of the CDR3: TGTGCCAGCTCAGCAGGGATCTCTGGAAACACCATATATTTT.

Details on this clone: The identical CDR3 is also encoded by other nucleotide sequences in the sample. The CDR3 bases are TGTGCCAGCAGTTTCGGGACTAACTATGGCTACACCTTC. It codes for CASSFGTNYGYTF. The chain recombines TRBV28 with TRBJ1-2, with no clear D. The CDR3 has 13 amino acids. V lost 3 bases and J lost 0, with 5 bases in between. Germline V gene lookup returns CDR1 MDHEN and CDR2 SYDVKM.

The CDR3 nucleotides are TGTGCCAGCAGCCCCGGGGAGGGTGTCTATGGCTACACCTTC. It yields the protein CASSPGEGVYGYTF. The V gene is TRBV9, the J gene TRBJ1-2; D gene unclear. V shed 4 bases and J shed 4 bases, with 14 bases lying between them. Germline V gene sequence: CDR1 SGDLS, CDR2 YYNGEE. This CDR3 comprises 14 residues.

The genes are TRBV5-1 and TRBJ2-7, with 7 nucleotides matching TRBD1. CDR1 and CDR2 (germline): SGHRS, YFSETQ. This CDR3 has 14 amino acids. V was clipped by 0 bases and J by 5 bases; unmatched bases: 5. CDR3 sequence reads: CASSLGQGNNEQYF. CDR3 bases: TGCGCCAGCAGCTTGGGACAGGGAAACAACGAGCAGTACTTC.

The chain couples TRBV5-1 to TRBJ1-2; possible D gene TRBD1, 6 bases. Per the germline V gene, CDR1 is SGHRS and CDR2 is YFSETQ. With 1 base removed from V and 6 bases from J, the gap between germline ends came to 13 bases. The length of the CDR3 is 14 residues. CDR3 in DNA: TGCGCCAGCAGCTTGCTGGGGGCCTCGGATGGCTACACCTTC. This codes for CASSLLGASDGYTF. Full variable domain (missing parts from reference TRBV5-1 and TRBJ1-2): KAGVTQTPRYLIKTRGQQVTLSCSPISGHRSVSWYQQTPGQGLQFLFEYFSETQRNKGNFPGRFSGRQFSNSRSEMNVSTLELGDSALYLCASSLLGASDGYTFGSGTRLTVV.

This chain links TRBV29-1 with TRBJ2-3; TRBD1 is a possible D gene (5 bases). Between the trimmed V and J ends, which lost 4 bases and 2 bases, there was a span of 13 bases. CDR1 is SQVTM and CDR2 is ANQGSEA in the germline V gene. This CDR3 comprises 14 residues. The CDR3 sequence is CSVAGQVATDTQYF. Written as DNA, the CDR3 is TGCAGCGTTGCAGGGCAGGTAGCCACAGATACGCAGTATTTT.

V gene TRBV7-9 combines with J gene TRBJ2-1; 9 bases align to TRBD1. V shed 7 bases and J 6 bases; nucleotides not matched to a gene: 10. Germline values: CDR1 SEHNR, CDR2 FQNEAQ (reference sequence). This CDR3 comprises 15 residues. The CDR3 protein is CASKVGGTGTNEQFF. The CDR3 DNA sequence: TGTGCCAGCAAGGTAGGGGGGACAGGGACCAATGAGCAGTTCTTC.

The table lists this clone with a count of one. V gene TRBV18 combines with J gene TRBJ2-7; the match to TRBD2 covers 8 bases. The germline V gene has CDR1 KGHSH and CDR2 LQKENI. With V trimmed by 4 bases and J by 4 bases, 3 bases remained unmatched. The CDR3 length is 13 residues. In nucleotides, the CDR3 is TGTGCCAGCTCACTGGGACTAGTATACGAGCAGTACTTC. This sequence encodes CASSLGLVYEQYF.

CDR3 amino acids: CASSQAGTGADTQYF. For the CDR3, the DNA is TGCGCCAGCAGCCAAGCCGGGACAGGGGCTGATACGCAGTATTTT. The chain joins TRBV4-1 to TRBJ2-3; 10 positions match TRBD1. V lost 1 base, J lost 6 bases, and 4 bases stayed unmatched. This CDR3 has 15 residues. Germline CDR1 and CDR2: MGHRA and YSYEKL.

In DNA, the CDR3 is TGTGCCAGCTCACCACCGGGAGCACTCCAAGAGACCCAGTACTTC. Translated: CASSPPGALQETQYF. The rearrangement links TRBV18 to TRBJ2-5, with a possible D match to TRBD2 (5 bases). V lost 0 bases and J 1 base, leaving 9 bases between the germline ends. The CDR3 is made up of 15 amino acids. Germline CDR1 is KGHSH and CDR2 is LQKENI.

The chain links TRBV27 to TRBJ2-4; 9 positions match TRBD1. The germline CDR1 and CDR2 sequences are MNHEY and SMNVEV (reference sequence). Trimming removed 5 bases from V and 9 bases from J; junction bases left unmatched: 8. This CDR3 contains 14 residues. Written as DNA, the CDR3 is TGTGCCAGCAGTCCGGGACAGGGCGAAGGCATTCAGTACTTC. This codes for CASSPGQGEGIQYF.

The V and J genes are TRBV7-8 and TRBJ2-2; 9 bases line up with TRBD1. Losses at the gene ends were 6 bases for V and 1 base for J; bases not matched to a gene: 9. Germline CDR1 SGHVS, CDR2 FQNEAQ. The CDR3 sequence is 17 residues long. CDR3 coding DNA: TGTGCCAGCAGGCATGGGACAGGGAATCTGAACACCGGGGAGCTGTTTTTT. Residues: CASRHGTGNLNTGELFF.

The CDR3 DNA follows: TGTGCCACCGGAGACACCTACGAGCAGTACTTC. Residues: CATGDTYEQYF. The J gene is TRBJ2-7, the V gene TRBV19; D gene uncertain. The CDR3 sequence is 11 residues long. Trimming took 10 bases from V and 2 from J, leaving 9 bases between them. Germline V gene sequence: CDR1 LNHDA, CDR2 SQIVND (reference sequence).

CDR3: CASSYWGQDTEAFF. The CDR3 region has the DNA TGTGCCAGCAGTTACTGGGGGCAGGACACTGAAGCTTTCTTT. V is TRBV6-5 and J is TRBJ1-1; TRBD1 might be the D (6 bases). From germline, CDR1 is MNHEY and CDR2 SVGAGI. V was clipped by 1 base and J by 3 bases, with 9 bases between them. The CDR3 covers 14 residues.

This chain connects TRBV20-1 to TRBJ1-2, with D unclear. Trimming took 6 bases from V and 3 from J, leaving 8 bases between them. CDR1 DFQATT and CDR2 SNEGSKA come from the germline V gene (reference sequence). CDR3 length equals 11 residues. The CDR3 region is CSAVPDYGYTF. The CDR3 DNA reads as TGCAGTGCAGTGCCAGACTATGGCTACACCTTC.

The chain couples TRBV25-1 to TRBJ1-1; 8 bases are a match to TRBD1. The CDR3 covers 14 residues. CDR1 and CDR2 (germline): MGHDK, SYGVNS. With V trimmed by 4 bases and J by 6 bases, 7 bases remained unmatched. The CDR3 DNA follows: TGTGCCAGCAGTGGGAGGGACAGGCGGCCTGAAGCTTTCTTT. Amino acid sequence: CASSGRDRRPEAFF.

In DNA form, the CDR3 reads TGTGCCAGCAGCCAAGAGGGGACTAGCGGAGCTGGGGAAAACATTCAGTACTTC. Protein sequence: CASSQEGTSGAGENIQYF. V is TRBV4-2 and J is TRBJ2-4, with TRBD2 matching 11 bases. The CDR3 is 18 amino acids. Looked up from germline, CDR1 is LGHNA and CDR2 is YNFKEQ. The V and J ends lost 0 bases and 5 bases, in that order; junction bases with no gene match: 9.

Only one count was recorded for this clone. The CDR3 coding sequence is TGTGCTAGTGGTTCGCCCGCCGATGATGAAGCTTTCTTT. Protein: CASGSPADDEAFF. The rearrangement uses TRBV12-5 and TRBJ1-1; unclear D gene. V lost 4 bases, J lost 7 bases, and 13 bases lay in between. The CDR3 is 13 amino acids. CDR1 is LGHNT and CDR2 is FRNRAP in the germline V gene.

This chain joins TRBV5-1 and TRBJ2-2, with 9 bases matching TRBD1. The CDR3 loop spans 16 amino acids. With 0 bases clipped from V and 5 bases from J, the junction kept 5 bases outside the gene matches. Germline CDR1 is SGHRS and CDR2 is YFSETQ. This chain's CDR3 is CASSLAGQGVTGELFF. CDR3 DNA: TGCGCCAGCAGCTTGGCGGGACAGGGTGTGACCGGGGAGCTGTTTTTT.

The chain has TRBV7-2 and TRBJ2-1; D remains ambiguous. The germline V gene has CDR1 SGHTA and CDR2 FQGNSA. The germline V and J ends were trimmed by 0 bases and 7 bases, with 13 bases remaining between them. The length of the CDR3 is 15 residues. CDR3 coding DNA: TGTGCCAGCAGCTTAGCGTGGCGGCCCGCGAATGAGCAGTTCTTC. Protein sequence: CASSLAWRPANEQFF.

The CDR3 DNA follows: TGTGCCAGTAGTAGACAGGCAAGCTATGGCTACACCTTC. Translation gives CASSRQASYGYTF. This rearrangement joins TRBV19 to TRBJ1-2, with D tentatively TRBD1 (6 bases). The CDR3 runs 13 residues. The V gene lost 4 bases and the J gene lost 4 bases, with 10 bases spanning the gap. From germline, CDR1 is LNHDA and CDR2 SQIVND (reference sequence).

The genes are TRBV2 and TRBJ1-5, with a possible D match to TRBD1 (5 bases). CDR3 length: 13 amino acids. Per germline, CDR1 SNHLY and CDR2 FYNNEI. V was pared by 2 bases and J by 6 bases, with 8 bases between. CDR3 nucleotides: TGTGCCAGCAGTGAACGGGGGGGTCAGCCCCAGCATTTT. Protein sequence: CASSERGGQPQHF.

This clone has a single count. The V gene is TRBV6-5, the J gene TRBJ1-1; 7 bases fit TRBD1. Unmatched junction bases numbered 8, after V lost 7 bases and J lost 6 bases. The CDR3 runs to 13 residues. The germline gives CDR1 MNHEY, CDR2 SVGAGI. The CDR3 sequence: CASIPKQGSEAFF. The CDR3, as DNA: TGTGCCAGCATTCCAAAACAGGGGTCTGAAGCTTTCTTT.

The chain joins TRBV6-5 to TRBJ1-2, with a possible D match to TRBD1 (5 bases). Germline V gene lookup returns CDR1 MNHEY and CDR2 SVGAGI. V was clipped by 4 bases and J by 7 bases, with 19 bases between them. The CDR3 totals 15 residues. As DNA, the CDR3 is TGTGCCAGCAGTTTTTCCCCGTGGCAGGGTACTGGCTACACCTTC. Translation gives CASSFSPWQGTGYTF.

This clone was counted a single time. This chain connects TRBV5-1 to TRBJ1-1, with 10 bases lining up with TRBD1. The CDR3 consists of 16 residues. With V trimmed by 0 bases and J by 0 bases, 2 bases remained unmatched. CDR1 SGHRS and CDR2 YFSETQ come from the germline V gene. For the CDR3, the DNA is TGCGCCAGCAGCTTGGTGACAGGGGGCCTGAACACTGAAGCTTTCTTT. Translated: CASSLVTGGLNTEAFF.

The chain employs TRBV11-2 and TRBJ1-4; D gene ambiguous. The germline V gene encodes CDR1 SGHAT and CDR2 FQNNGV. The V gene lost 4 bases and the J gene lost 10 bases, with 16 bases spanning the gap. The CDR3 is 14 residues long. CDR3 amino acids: CASSSGVVGGKLFF. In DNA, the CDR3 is TGTGCCAGCAGCTCCGGGGTGGTAGGTGGAAAACTGTTTTTT.

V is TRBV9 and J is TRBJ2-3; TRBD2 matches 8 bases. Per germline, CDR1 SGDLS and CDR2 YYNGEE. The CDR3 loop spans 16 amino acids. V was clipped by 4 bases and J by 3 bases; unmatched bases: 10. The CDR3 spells CASSPTSGLRTDTQYF. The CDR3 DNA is TGTGCCAGCAGCCCAACTAGCGGACTGAGAACAGATACGCAGTATTTT.

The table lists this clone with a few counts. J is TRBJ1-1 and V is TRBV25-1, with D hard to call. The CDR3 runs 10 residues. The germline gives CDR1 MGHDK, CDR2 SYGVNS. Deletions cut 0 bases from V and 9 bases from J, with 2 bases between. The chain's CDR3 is CASSEYQAFF. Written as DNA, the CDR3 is TGTGCCAGCAGTGAATATCAAGCTTTCTTT.

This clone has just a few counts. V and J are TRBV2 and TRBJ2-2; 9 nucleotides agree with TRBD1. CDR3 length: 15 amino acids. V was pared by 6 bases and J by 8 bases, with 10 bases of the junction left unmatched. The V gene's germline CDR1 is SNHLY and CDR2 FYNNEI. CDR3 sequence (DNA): TGTGCCAGCAGCCTAAGCACAGGGGGCCTGGGGGAGCTGTTTTTT. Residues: CASSLSTGGLGELFF.